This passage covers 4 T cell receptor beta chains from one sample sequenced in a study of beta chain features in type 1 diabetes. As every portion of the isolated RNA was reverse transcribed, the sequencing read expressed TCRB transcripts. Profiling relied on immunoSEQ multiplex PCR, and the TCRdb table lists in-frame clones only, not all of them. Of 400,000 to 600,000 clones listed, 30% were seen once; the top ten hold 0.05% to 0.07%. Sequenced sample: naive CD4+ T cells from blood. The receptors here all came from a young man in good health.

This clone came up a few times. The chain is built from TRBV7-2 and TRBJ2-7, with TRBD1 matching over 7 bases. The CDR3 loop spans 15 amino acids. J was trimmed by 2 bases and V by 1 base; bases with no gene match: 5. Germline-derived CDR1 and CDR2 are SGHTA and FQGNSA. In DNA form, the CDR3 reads TGTGCCAGCAGCTTAGTCGGGGACAGCACCTACGAGCAGTACTTC. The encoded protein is CASSLVGDSTYEQYF.

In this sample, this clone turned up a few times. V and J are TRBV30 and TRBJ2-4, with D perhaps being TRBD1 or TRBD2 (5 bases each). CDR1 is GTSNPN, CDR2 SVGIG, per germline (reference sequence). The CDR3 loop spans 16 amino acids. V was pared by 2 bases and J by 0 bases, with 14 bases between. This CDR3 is CAWSLRGALAKNIQYF. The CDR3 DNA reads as TGTGCCTGGAGTCTTAGAGGGGCTCTAGCCAAAAACATTCAGTACTTC.

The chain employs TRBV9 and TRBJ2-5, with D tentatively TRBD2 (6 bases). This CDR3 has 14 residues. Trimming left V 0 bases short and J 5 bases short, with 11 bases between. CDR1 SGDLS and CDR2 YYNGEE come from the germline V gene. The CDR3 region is CASSVVGGKETQYF. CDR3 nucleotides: TGTGCCAGCAGCGTAGTCGGGGGTAAGGAGACCCAGTACTTC.

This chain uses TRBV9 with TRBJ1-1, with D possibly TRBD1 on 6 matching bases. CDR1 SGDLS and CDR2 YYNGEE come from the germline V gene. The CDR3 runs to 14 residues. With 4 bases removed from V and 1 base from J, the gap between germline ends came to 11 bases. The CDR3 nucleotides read TGTGCCAGCAGCAAGGGACACAGGAACACTGAAGCTTTCTTT. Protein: CASSKGHRNTEAFF.